The TCR beta chain under discussion was sequenced for a study of technical replicates of blood from a handful of donors. The ends were cut back, 1 base at V and 3 bases at J, with 7 bases in the middle. Germline-derived CDR1 and CDR2 are SGHRS and YFSETQ. The CDR3 length is 13 residues. Sequencing used immunoSEQ multiplex PCR; TCRdb keeps in-frame clones, though not all of them. The sample carries roughly 76,000 clones, 80% to 90% recorded once. Sequencing was performed on PBMCs. J is TRBJ2-5 and V is TRBV5-1; D is possibly TRBD1 (6 bases). This sequence was found in a human donor in good health. Some clones in this sample may be carry-over from other donors' samples. The CDR3 protein is CASSLSGEETQYF. The CDR3 DNA sequence: TGCGCCAGCAGCTTGTCAGGGGAAGAGACCCAGTACTTC.